This entry describes one T cell receptor beta chain. The data stem from a study of T cell changes during pregnancy in multiple sclerosis. Data came from immunoSEQ multiplex PCR; TCRdb stores just in-frame clones and leaves some out. The sample lists 70,000 to 75,000 clones, less than 90% occurring once. The CDR3 is made up of 11 amino acids. Germline V CDR1 and CDR2: MNHNS, SASEGT. V lost 8 bases, J lost 6 bases, and 10 bases lay in between. The chain combines TRBV6-1 with TRBJ1-1; weak D call: TRBD1 (5 bases). The clonotype was recovered from a female donor with multiple sclerosis, enrolled in a pregnancy study. This specimen was peripheral blood, taken before pregnancy. As DNA, the CDR3 is TGTGCCAGCTGGGGGGTGTCTGAAGCTTTCTTT. Residues: CASWGVSEAFF.